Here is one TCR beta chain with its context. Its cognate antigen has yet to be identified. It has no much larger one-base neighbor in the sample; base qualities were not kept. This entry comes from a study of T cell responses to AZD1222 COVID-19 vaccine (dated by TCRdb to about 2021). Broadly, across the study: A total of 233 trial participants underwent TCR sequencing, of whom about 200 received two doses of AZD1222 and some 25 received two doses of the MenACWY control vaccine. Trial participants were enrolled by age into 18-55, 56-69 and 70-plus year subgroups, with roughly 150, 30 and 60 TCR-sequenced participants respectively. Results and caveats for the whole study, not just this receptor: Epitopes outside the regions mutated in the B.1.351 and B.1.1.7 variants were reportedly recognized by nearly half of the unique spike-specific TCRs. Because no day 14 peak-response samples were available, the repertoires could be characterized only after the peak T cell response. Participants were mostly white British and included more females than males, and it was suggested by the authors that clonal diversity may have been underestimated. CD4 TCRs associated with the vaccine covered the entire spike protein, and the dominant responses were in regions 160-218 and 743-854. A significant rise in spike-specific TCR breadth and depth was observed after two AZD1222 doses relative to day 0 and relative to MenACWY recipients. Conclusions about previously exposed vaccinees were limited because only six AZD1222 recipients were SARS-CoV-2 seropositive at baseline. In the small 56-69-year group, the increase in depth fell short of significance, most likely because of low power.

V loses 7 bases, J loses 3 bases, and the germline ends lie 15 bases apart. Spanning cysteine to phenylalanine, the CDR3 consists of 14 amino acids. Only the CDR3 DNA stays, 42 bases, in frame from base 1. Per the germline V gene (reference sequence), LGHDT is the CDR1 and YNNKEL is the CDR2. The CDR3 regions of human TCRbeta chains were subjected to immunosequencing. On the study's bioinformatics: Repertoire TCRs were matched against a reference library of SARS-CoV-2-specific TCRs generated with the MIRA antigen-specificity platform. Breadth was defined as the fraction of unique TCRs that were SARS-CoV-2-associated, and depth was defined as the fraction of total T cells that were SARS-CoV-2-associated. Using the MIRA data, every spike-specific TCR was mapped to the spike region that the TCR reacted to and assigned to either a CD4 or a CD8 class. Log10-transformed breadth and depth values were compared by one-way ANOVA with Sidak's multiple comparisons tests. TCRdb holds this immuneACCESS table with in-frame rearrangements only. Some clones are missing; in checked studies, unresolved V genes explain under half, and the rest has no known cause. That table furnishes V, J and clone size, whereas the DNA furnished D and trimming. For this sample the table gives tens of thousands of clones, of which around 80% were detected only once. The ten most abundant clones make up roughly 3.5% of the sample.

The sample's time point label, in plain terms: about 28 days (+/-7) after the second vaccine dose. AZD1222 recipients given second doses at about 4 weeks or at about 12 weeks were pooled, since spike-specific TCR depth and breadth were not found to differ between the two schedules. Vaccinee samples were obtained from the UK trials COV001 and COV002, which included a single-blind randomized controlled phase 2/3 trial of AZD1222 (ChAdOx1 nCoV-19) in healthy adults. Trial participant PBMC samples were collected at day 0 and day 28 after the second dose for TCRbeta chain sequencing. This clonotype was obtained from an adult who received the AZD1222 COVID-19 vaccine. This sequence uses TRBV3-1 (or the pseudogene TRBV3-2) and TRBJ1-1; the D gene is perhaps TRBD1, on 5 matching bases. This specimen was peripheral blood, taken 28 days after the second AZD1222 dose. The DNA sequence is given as TGTGCCAGCACCAAGGGACCCCCCGACACTGAAGCTTTCTTT. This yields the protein CASTKGPPDTEAFF.